This TCR beta chain was recorded in a study of T cell repertoires in aging, cancer and after chemotherapy. General study points: Compared with age-matched healthy donors, untreated hematological or solid cancer patients showed higher blood TCR clonality. Immunological memory after chemotherapy cannot be judged from the repertoire data. In cancer patients, declining TCR diversity with age involved lost richness and lost evenness.

A mixed TRB-A/B primer pool amplified rearranged TRB by multiplex touch-down PCR. MiXCR, applied by TCRdb to the multiplex PCR reads, yields one record per CDR3 protein. The sample has roughly 4,500 distinct CDR3 sequences, 64% seen once. Peripheral blood genomic DNA, not sorted cells or RNA, was the template. Comment on this clonotype: Its specificity is not known.

The sequenced sample consisted of blood. The clonotype originates from a human donor with a solid tumor.

CDR3 amino acids: CASTRIPDRNYGYTF. The CDR3 nucleotides read TGTGCCAGCACTCGAATTCCGGACAGAAACTATGGCTACACCTTC. The V call is TRBV6-1, the J call TRBJ1-2; TRBD1 might be the D (6 bases). The CDR3 loop spans 15 amino acids. Looked up from germline, CDR1 is MNHNS and CDR2 is SASEGT. Deletions cut 7 bases from V and 2 bases from J, with 17 bases between.